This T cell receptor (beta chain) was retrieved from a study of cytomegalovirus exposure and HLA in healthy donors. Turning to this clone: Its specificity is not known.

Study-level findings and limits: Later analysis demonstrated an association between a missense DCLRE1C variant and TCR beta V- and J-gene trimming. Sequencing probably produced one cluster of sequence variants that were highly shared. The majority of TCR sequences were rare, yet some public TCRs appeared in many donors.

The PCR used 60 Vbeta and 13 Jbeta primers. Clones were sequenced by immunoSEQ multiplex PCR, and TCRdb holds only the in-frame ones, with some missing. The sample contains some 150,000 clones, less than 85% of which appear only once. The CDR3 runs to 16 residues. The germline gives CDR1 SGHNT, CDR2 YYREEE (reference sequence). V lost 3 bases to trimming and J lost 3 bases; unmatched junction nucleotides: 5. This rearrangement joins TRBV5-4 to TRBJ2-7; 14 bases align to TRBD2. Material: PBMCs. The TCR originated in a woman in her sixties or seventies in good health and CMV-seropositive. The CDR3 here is CASSSNGLAGGYEQYF. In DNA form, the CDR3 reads TGTGCCAGCAGCTCTAACGGACTAGCGGGAGGCTACGAGCAGTACTTC.